The rows below give T cell receptor beta chains drawn from one sample of a study of CD8+ T cells in alopecia areata. Some clones are missing from TCRdb's copy, which holds only in-frame ones; the method was immunoSEQ multiplex PCR. The sample has 270,000 or so clones, about three fifths seen once. The material sequenced was CD4+ T cells sorted from blood, taken at week 24, from a patient treated with tofacitinib. Every receptor here comes from a human donor with alopecia areata. The CDR3 runs from the conserved cysteine through the conserved F or W. Each record gives: D gene, J gene, CDR3 length, clone size, V gene, CDR3 protein, CDR3 DNA. The D gene is left open where the match is weak. Clone size is given for some rows only: seen once, a few or many times, or a class if the clone is expanded.

>NA|TRBJ1-2|13|NA|TRBV28
CASSLYGGPGYTF
TGTGCCAGCAGTTTATACGGGGGCCCTGGCTACACCTTC
>TRBD1|TRBJ1-2|18|few|TRBV29-1
CSVVPRRNSGTANYGYTF
TGCAGCGTTGTCCCCCGAAGGAATTCCGGGACAGCTAACTATGGCTACACCTTC
>NA|TRBJ1-3|15|NA|TRBV9
CASSVDGISGNTIYF
TGTGCCAGCAGCGTAGATGGGATCTCTGGAAACACCATATATTTT
>NA|TRBJ2-3|15|NA|TRBV5-1
CASSLEAGRTDTQYF
TGCGCCAGCAGCTTGGAGGCAGGGCGGACAGATACGCAGTATTTT
>NA|TRBJ1-4|11|NA|TRBV7-2
CASSSRGGVFF
TGTGCCAGCAGCTCCCGTGGCGGGGTGTTTTTT
>NA|TRBJ2-7|17|few|TRBV11-2
CASRRTMTTGITYEQYF
TGTGCCAGCAGGCGCACGATGACAACAGGAATTACCTACGAGCAGTACTTC
>TRBD1|TRBJ1-3|12|few|TRBV30
CTTGTSGNTIYF
TGTACGACAGGGACCTCTGGAAACACCATATATTTT
>TRBD1|TRBJ2-7|14|NA|TRBV10-3
CAIREIGQGHEQYF
TGTGCCATCAGGGAGATTGGACAGGGCCACGAGCAGTACTTC
>NA|TRBJ2-1|13|NA|TRBV12-5
CASGLARSNEQFF
TGTGCTAGTGGTTTGGCTCGAAGCAATGAGCAGTTCTTC
>TRBD1|TRBJ1-2|15|NA|TRBV30
CAWSGPGQGVGGYTF
TGTGCCTGGAGTGGCCCGGGACAGGGGGTGGGAGGCTACACCTTC
>TRBD1|TRBJ1-2|15|NA|TRBV27
CASSRTDRGLGGYTF
TGTGCCAGCAGTAGGACGGACAGGGGGCTTGGTGGCTACACCTTC
>NA|TRBJ2-6|15|NA|TRBV7-9
CASSPAGLGANVLTF
TGTGCCAGCAGCCCCGCGGGGCTTGGGGCCAACGTCCTGACTTTC
>NA|TRBJ1-2|12|NA|TRBV30
CAWSVLQHGYTF
TGTGCCTGGAGTGTTCTACAGCATGGCTACACCTTC
>NA|TRBJ1-1|17|once|TRBV15
CATSRDRGVRPNTEAFF
TGTGCCACCAGCAGGGATAGGGGGGTCAGACCAAACACTGAAGCTTTCTTT
>NA|TRBJ2-3|14|NA|TRBV2
CASTPGLSTDTQYF
TGTGCCAGCACACCAGGGCTCAGCACAGATACGCAGTATTTT
>NA|TRBJ1-6|15|NA|TRBV7-6
CASSPRRTANSPLHF
TGTGCCAGCAGCCCCCGTCGGACAGCCAATTCACCCCTCCACTTT
>NA|TRBJ2-7|18|NA|TRBV30
CAWSVLRLKFRGVGEQYF
TGTGCCTGGAGTGTCCTACGTCTAAAATTCAGGGGTGTAGGCGAGCAGTACTTC
>NA|TRBJ2-7|16|NA|TRBV5-1
CASSLETGTTSYEQYF
TGCGCCAGCAGCTTGGAGACCGGTACTACCTCCTACGAGCAGTACTTC
>TRBD1|TRBJ1-6|12|NA|TRBV6-5
CATRQGISPLHF
TGTGCCACTAGACAGGGGATTTCACCCCTCCACTTT
>TRBD1|TRBJ1-6|14|few|TRBV7-8
CASSVTTGDSPLHF
TGTGCCAGCAGCGTTACGACAGGGGATTCACCCCTCCACTTT
>NA|TRBJ1-5|13|NA|TRBV30
CAWSVRTNQPQHF
TGTGCCTGGAGTGTAAGGACTAATCAGCCCCAGCATTTT
>NA|TRBJ1-4|13|NA|TRBV2
CASSQGLREKLFF
TGTGCCAGCAGTCAGGGCCTAAGGGAAAAACTGTTTTTT
>NA|TRBJ2-3|14|NA|TRBV30
CAWSDGRGTDTQYF
TGTGCCTGGAGTGACGGCCGGGGGACAGATACGCAGTATTTT
>TRBD2|TRBJ2-3|19|once|TRBV27
CASRRDSPGSGAITDTQYF
TGTGCCAGCAGAAGAGACTCTCCGGGAAGCGGGGCTATCACAGATACGCAGTATTTT
>NA|TRBJ1-1|16|NA|TRBV5-1
CASSRGAHAGGTEAFF
TGCGCCAGCAGCCGCGGGGCCCATGCTGGAGGGACTGAAGCTTTCTTT
>NA|TRBJ1-5|15|NA|TRBV28
CASSFPDMGNQPQHF
TGTGCCAGCAGTTTTCCAGATATGGGCAATCAGCCCCAGCATTTT
>TRBD1|TRBJ1-4|18|once|TRBV15
CATSSLGQGSATNEKLFF
TGTGCCACCAGCTCACTAGGACAGGGGTCCGCAACTAATGAAAAACTGTTTTTT
>NA|TRBJ1-2|12|NA|TRBV29-1
CSGRTNTHGYTF
TGCAGCGGAAGGACAAATACTCATGGCTACACCTTC
>TRBD1|TRBJ1-6|16|NA|TRBV28
CASSFQTGASNSPLHF
TGTGCCAGCAGTTTCCAAACAGGGGCCTCTAATTCACCCCTCCACTTT
>TRBD1|TRBJ1-1|13|NA|TRBV29-1
CSVSKGGSTEAFF
TGCAGCGTTTCAAAAGGGGGCTCCACTGAAGCTTTCTTT
>NA|TRBJ2-5|14|NA|TRBV9
CASSASTNQETQYF
TGTGCCAGCAGCGCCTCGACGAACCAAGAGACCCAGTACTTC
>TRBD1|TRBJ1-5|14|NA|TRBV5-6
CASSSGTGHQPQHF
TGTGCCAGCAGCTCGGGGACAGGGCATCAGCCCCAGCATTTT
>TRBD1|TRBJ2-3|21|NA|TRBV7-2
CASSLARNRDRGMLVPDTQYF
TGTGCCAGCAGCTTAGCCCGAAACCGGGACAGGGGGATGTTGGTCCCAGATACGCAGTATTTT
>TRBD2|TRBJ2-2|16|NA|TRBV5-6
CASSPGLAGEDGELFF
TGTGCCAGCAGCCCGGGACTAGCGGGGGAGGACGGGGAGCTGTTTTTT
>NA|TRBJ2-3|11|NA|TRBV20-1
CSAVLRDTQYF
TGCAGTGCAGTGTTGAGAGATACGCAGTATTTT
>NA|TRBJ2-3|14|NA|TRBV4-1
CASSQDRDTDTQYF
TGCGCCAGCAGCCAAGACCGGGACACAGATACGCAGTATTTT
>NA|TRBJ1-4|15|NA|TRBV28
CASSGIPLGNEKLFF
TGTGCCAGCAGTGGGATTCCATTGGGTAATGAAAAACTGTTTTTT
>TRBD1|TRBJ2-5|15|NA|TRBV28
CASSSSGTGQETQYF
TGTGCCAGCAGTTCCTCCGGGACAGGGCAAGAGACCCAGTACTTC
>TRBD1|TRBJ1-1|15|NA|TRBV30
CAWSAWDRGNTEAFF
TGTGCCTGGAGTGCATGGGACAGGGGGAACACTGAAGCTTTCTTT
>TRBD1|TRBJ1-1|15|few|TRBV5-4
CASTRDRGDDTEAFF
TGTGCCAGCACCCGGGACAGGGGCGACGACACTGAAGCTTTCTTT
>NA|TRBJ2-7|14|few|TRBV5-1
CASSKGDTNYEQYF
TGCGCCAGCTCGAAGGGAGACACCAACTACGAGCAGTACTTC
>TRBD1|TRBJ2-1|14|NA|TRBV2
CASSKTGDINEQFF
TGTGCCAGCAGCAAAACAGGGGATATCAATGAGCAGTTCTTC
>NA|TRBJ2-7|13|NA|TRBV6-6
CATRGGGDLEQYF
TGTGCCACCCGGGGAGGCGGGGACTTGGAGCAGTACTTC
>NA|TRBJ2-7|15|NA|TRBV30
CAWAIQGQTSYEQYF
TGTGCCTGGGCTATACAAGGACAGACGTCCTACGAGCAGTACTTC
>NA|TRBJ2-1|13|NA|TRBV18
CASSLGTPGEQFF
TGTGCCAGCTCCCTCGGGACGCCCGGTGAGCAGTTCTTC
>NA|TRBJ1-4|17|few|TRBV5-8
CASSLYLQASSNEKLFF
TGTGCCAGCAGCCTCTACCTACAGGCCAGCTCTAATGAAAAACTGTTTTTT
>NA|TRBJ1-1|13|NA|TRBV6-5
CASSEGKIGKAFF
TGTGCCAGCAGTGAGGGTAAGATCGGGAAGGCTTTCTTT
>NA|TRBJ2-3|14|NA|TRBV11-2
CASSLGLNTDTQYF
TGTGCCAGCAGCTTAGGACTGAACACAGATACGCAGTATTTT
>NA|TRBJ2-5|12|few|TRBV5-1
CASSLMGETQYF
TGCGCCAGCAGCTTGATGGGCGAGACCCAGTACTTC
>NA|TRBJ2-6|15|NA|TRBV5-6
CASSLGLSGANVLTF
TGTGCCAGCAGCCTGGGTCTCTCTGGGGCCAACGTCCTGACTTTC
>NA|TRBJ2-3|13|NA|TRBV29-1
CSVRGASTDTQYF
TGCAGCGTGAGGGGGGCAAGCACAGATACGCAGTATTTT
>NA|TRBJ1-6|15|NA|TRBV30
CAWRLPGWRGSPLHF
TGTGCCTGGAGACTCCCCGGGTGGCGGGGCTCACCCCTCCACTTT
>NA|TRBJ1-1|14|NA|TRBV7-9
CASSPSGGRTEAFF
TGTGCCAGCAGCCCTAGTGGGGGGCGCACTGAAGCTTTCTTT
>NA|TRBJ1-4|13|NA|TRBV19
CASSMNSNEKLFF
TGTGCCAGTAGTATGAACAGTAATGAAAAACTGTTTTTT
>TRBD1|TRBJ1-2|14|few|TRBV7-2
CASSTDRGQGGYTF
TGTGCCAGCAGCACGGACAGGGGGCAGGGTGGCTACACCTTC
>NA|TRBJ2-7|8|NA|TRBV6-1
CASSLPFF
TGTGCCAGCAGTCTACCGTTCTTC
>NA|TRBJ1-4|13|NA|TRBV6-1
CASSGSQGEKLFF
TGTGCCAGCAGTGGGAGCCAGGGTGAAAAACTGTTTTTT
>TRBD1|TRBJ1-5|15|NA|TRBV9
CASSRGTGGNQPQHF
TGTGCCAGCAGCCGGGGGACAGGAGGCAATCAGCCCCAGCATTTT
>NA|TRBJ2-5|14|NA|TRBV6-5
CASSYGGTEETQYF
TGTGCCAGCAGTTACGGCGGAACGGAGGAGACCCAGTACTTC